Listed below are T cell receptor beta chains from one sample, sequenced in a study of CD8+ T cells in alopecia areata. Assay: immunoSEQ multiplex PCR; the TCRdb copy retains only in-frame clones and omits some. The sample has 170,000 or so clones; 50% to 70% are singletons. The input for sequencing was CD4+ T cells sorted from blood, taken at week 4, from a patient treated with tofacitinib. The source is a human donor with alopecia areata. Each CDR3 is given with its conserved first and last residue.

CDR3	V	J
CASTRDSLYEQYF	TRBV5-1	TRBJ2-7
CASSTSGANVLTF	TRBV7-9	TRBJ2-6
CATSRQRPANEQFF	TRBV15	TRBJ2-1
CAWRRPPTEQYF	TRBV30	TRBJ2-7
CASSSGQGAREQYF	TRBV5-1	TRBJ2-7
CASTRASSGNSPLHF	TRBV19	TRBJ1-6
CASSPLGPPRDIQYF	TRBV18	TRBJ2-4
CASSMGQVSYEQYF	TRBV19	TRBJ2-7
CASSPGTVNQPQHF	TRBV7-2	TRBJ1-5
CASSLVGQGGSPLHF	TRBV27	TRBJ1-6
CASSLDTAPAETQYF	TRBV7-2	TRBJ2-5
CASSEQGPSNEQYF	TRBV2	TRBJ2-7
CSVGPTESGGRTYNEQFF	TRBV29-1	TRBJ2-1
CASSLDPGQPQHF	TRBV7-9	TRBJ1-5
CAIRDREGKNIQYF	TRBV10-3	TRBJ2-4
CSVASGGETQYF	TRBV29-1	TRBJ2-5
CASSLGQNTGELFF	TRBV7-9	TRBJ2-2
CASSPDMGLTYNEQFF	TRBV14	TRBJ2-1
CASSSMTSASF	TRBV5-6	TRBJ1-2
CAGDTGELFF	TRBV30	TRBJ2-2
CASSSQRNQETQYF	TRBV6-5	TRBJ2-5
CASRKGTVNEKLFF	TRBV6-6	TRBJ1-4
CAWSVSTDFNQPQHF	TRBV30	TRBJ1-5
CSVGGLKPGEQYF	TRBV29-1	TRBJ2-7
CSVAGQETSYEQYF	TRBV29-1	TRBJ2-7
CASSTGTDSYEQYF	TRBV5-1	TRBJ2-7
CSVEFGGETQYF	TRBV29-1	TRBJ2-5
CSFRLGNQPQHF	TRBV29-1	TRBJ1-5
CASSLAGRGRGYTF	TRBV5-1	TRBJ1-2
CASSLAANTGELFF	TRBV7-3	TRBJ2-2
CASSLAGVETEAFF	TRBV5-1	TRBJ1-1
CASSQWTGEAFF	TRBV4-2	TRBJ1-1
CASSLANRAYNEQFF	TRBV7-2	TRBJ2-1
CASTRDSYNEQFF	TRBV5-1	TRBJ2-1
CASSPPGVRGGEQYF	TRBV6-5	TRBJ2-7
CASSARLGGYTF	TRBV9	TRBJ1-2
CASKRDSPATGELFF	TRBV2	TRBJ2-2
CASSQVGLTGGNIQYF	TRBV14	TRBJ2-4
CASSYPTSGQGHGYTF	TRBV6-6	TRBJ1-2
CASSSTQGSLYGYTF	TRBV7-8	TRBJ1-2
CSVEGQGATGELFF	TRBV29-1	TRBJ2-2
CASRRGRISNQPQHF	TRBV19	TRBJ1-5
CASSFRTGAEQYF	TRBV7-6	TRBJ2-7
CSAREDTEAFF	TRBV20-1	TRBJ1-1
CASSSRPGHMNANTEAFF	TRBV9	TRBJ1-1
CASSLGPGELFF	TRBV7-3	TRBJ2-2
CASSLRLAGGDWELFF	TRBV4-1	TRBJ2-2
CASSVGLAGTSSETQYF	TRBV9	TRBJ2-5